A selection of T cell receptor beta chains follows, all from one sample in a study of T cells in Graves' hyperthyroidism and ophthalmopathy. MiXCR was run by TCRdb on the multiplex PCR reads, yielding one entry per CDR3 protein. The table shows fewer than 600,000 distinct CDR3 sequences, with 14% occurring only once. The sample was blood. These receptors all come from a woman in her 40s with Graves' hyperthyroidism. The CDR3 runs from the conserved cysteine through the conserved F or W.

v_gene: TRBV5-1; CDR3aa: CASNLGEIMTSVQFF
v_gene: TRBV5-4; CDR3aa: CASSRSGTVGYEQYF
v_gene: TRBV18; CDR3aa: CASLTGTVAEAFF
v_gene: TRBV28; CDR3aa: CASSFSMNTEAFF
v_gene: TRBV28; CDR3aa: CASSFRGQGTYEQYF
v_gene: TRBV5-1; CDR3aa: CASSLSPATEETQYF
v_gene: TRBV4-1; CDR3aa: CASSQGSGDTQYF
v_gene: TRBV6-9; CDR3aa: CASSSPGLAGGPGEQYF
v_gene: TRBV20-1; CDR3aa: CSARTSGVEQFF
v_gene: TRBV6-1; CDR3aa: CASSTRDRGNEQYF
v_gene: TRBV18; CDR3aa: CASSQDRGREETQYF
v_gene: TRBV20-1; CDR3aa: CSAKGGLAGTYNEQFF
v_gene: TRBV9; CDR3aa: CASGGAGGPQETQYF
v_gene: TRBV6-2/TRBV6-3; CDR3aa: CASGYVLADNEQFF
v_gene: TRBV11-2; CDR3aa: CASSLGTSSGNTIYF
v_gene: TRBV19; CDR3aa: CASSTDLVPPHREQFF
v_gene: TRBV20-1; CDR3aa: CSARPSTGSYNEQFF
v_gene: TRBV20-1; CDR3aa: CSARKGQPYNSPLHF
v_gene: TRBV5-1; CDR3aa: CASSAGSWVDEQYF
v_gene: TRBV11-2; CDR3aa: CASSSQREGQQTQYF
v_gene: TRBV28; CDR3aa: CASSSRGGAINIQYF
v_gene: TRBV20-1; CDR3aa: CSARARPGLAGGNTGELFF
v_gene: TRBV28; CDR3aa: CASSPGTGGGGANVLTF
v_gene: TRBV6-1; CDR3aa: CASSEDDRAASGYTF
v_gene: TRBV30; CDR3aa: CAWVKTSGVEDTGELFF
v_gene: TRBV2; CDR3aa: CASSDPRGNQPQHF
v_gene: TRBV2; CDR3aa: CASSDLGGEQYF
v_gene: TRBV6-1; CDR3aa: CASITGFGQPQHF
v_gene: TRBV18; CDR3aa: CASSPRDDYTEAFF
v_gene: TRBV12-3/TRBV12-4; CDR3aa: CASSFGTGSPQHF
v_gene: TRBV5-1; CDR3aa: CASSLQGGTFQETQYF
v_gene: TRBV27; CDR3aa: CASSSLATRTDTQYF